These 10 T cell receptor beta chains came from one sample sequenced in a study of T cells in Graves' hyperthyroidism and ophthalmopathy. RNA transcripts yielded amplified TCR beta CDR3 regions. The study used the HTBI primer set for a first-round RT-PCR of the TCR CDR3. TCRdb used MiXCR to reprocess the multiplex PCR reads, holding one entry per CDR3 protein. The sample consists of fewer than 600,000 distinct CDR3 sequences, approximately 14% of them appearing once. Sequencing input: blood. Every receptor here comes from a woman younger than 35 with Graves' hyperthyroidism.

V usage is TRBV29-1 and J usage is TRBJ2-3, with a possible D match to TRBD2 (6 bases). The CDR3 loop spans 14 amino acids. CDR1 is SQVTM and CDR2 is ANQGSEA in the germline V gene. The V gene lost 3 bases and the J gene lost 2 bases, with 12 bases spanning the gap. The CDR3 loop reads CSVDGDSYTDTQYF. In DNA form, the CDR3 reads TGCAGCGTTGATGGGGACTCCTACACAGATACGCAGTATTTT.

The sample holds many counts of this clonotype. This chain joins TRBV13 and TRBJ2-1, with 12 positions matching TRBD2. The CDR3 contains 14 residues. With 2 bases clipped from V and 7 bases from J, the junction kept 0 bases outside the gene matches. Looked up from germline, CDR1 is PRHDT and CDR2 is FYEKMQ (reference sequence). Here the CDR3 reads CASSLLAGGNEQFF. The DNA for the CDR3 is TGTGCCAGCAGCTTACTAGCGGGAGGGAATGAGCAGTTCTTC.

This clonotype has a handful of counts. The chain combines TRBV6-1 with TRBJ2-1; TRBD2 might be the D (6 bases). Trimming left V 6 bases short and J 6 bases short, with 18 bases between. The germline CDR1 and CDR2 sequences are MNHNS and SASEGT. The CDR3 totals 15 residues. The CDR3 DNA reads as TGTGCCAGCAGAGTCGTACTAGCATCTTTCAATGAGCAGTTCTTC. The encoded protein is CASRVVLASFNEQFF.

This clonotype showed up many times. The gene calls are TRBV6-6 and TRBJ2-5, with D uncertain. This CDR3 has 17 amino acids. The germline CDR1 and CDR2 sequences are MNHNY and SVGAGI (reference sequence). V lost 0 bases and J 2 bases, leaving 16 bases between the germline ends. CDR3 nucleotides: TGTGCCAGCAGTTACTCGCGTCTATCCCAGAAGCAAGAGACCCAGTACTTC. This sequence encodes CASSYSRLSQKQETQYF.

This clonotype was seen at least ten times. The rearrangement uses TRBV29-1 and TRBJ1-1, with D uncertain. Trimming removed 0 bases at V and 5 bases at J, with 7 bases between. Germline values: CDR1 SQVTM, CDR2 ANQGSEA. The CDR3 extends over 12 amino acids. The CDR3 spells CSVEETKTEAFF. DNA for the CDR3: TGCAGCGTTGAAGAAACGAAGACTGAAGCTTTCTTT.

There are many counts of this clonotype. V usage is TRBV3-1 and J usage is TRBJ2-1; 15 nucleotides match TRBD2. J gave up 7 bases and V 1 base, and 5 bases lay outside the gene matches. The CDR3 runs to 17 residues. The germline V gene has CDR1 LGHDT and CDR2 YNNKEL (reference sequence). CDR3 amino acids: CASSQVGLAGGRNEQFF. The CDR3 region has the DNA TGTGCCAGCAGCCAAGTGGGACTAGCGGGAGGACGGAATGAGCAGTTCTTC.

This clonotype was detected many times. V and J are TRBV2 and TRBJ2-2; TRBD2 is a possible D gene (6 bases). Per the germline V gene, CDR1 is SNHLY and CDR2 is FYNNEI. V was clipped by 4 bases and J by 0 bases, with 12 bases between them. The CDR3 loop spans 16 amino acids. CDR3 DNA: TGTGCCAGCAGTGGGGCGGGGAACACGAACACCGGGGAGCTGTTTTTT. This translates into CASSGAGNTNTGELFF. The whole variable domain, filled in from reference TRBV2 and TRBJ2-2, reads EPEVTQTPSHQVTQMGQEVILRCVPISNHLYFYWYRQILGQKVEFLVSFYNNEISEKSEIFDDQFSVERPDGSNFTLKIRSTKLEDSAMYFCASSGAGNTNTGELFFGEGSRLTVL.

The chain joins TRBV7-8 to TRBJ2-3; no clear D gene. Germline CDR1 reads SGHVS; CDR2 reads FQNEAQ. Trimming pared 3 bases from V and 0 bases from J, leaving 13 bases between. The CDR3 has 16 residues. CDR3 DNA sequence: TGTGCCAGCAGCTTCGGAGTACTGACTAGCACAGATACGCAGTATTTT. This codes for CASSFGVLTSTDTQYF.

This clonotype has just a few counts. CDR3 sequence reads: CASSQVGEGGYTF. The DNA of the CDR3 is TGCGCCAGCAGCCAAGTGGGCGAGGGCGGCTACACCTTC. The chain couples TRBV4-1 to TRBJ1-2, with D unresolved. The V end was cut by 1 base, the J end by 8 bases, with 11 bases between. The CDR3 spans 13 residues. The germline CDR1 and CDR2 sequences are MGHRA and YSYEKL.

The rearrangement uses TRBV20-1 and TRBJ1-1; the D gene is possibly TRBD1 (6 bases). Trimming shortened V by 6 bases and J by 3 bases, and 14 bases separated the two germline ends. The germline gives CDR1 DFQATT, CDR2 SNEGSKA (reference sequence). The CDR3 length is 13 residues. In DNA form, the CDR3 reads TGCAGTGCCAGACTCAACAGGGACACTGAAGCTTTCTTT. Protein: CSARLNRDTEAFF.